This TCR beta chain was observed in a study of cytomegalovirus exposure and HLA in healthy donors. Germline V gene sequence: CDR1 SGDLS, CDR2 YYNGEE. V lost 5 bases and J lost 1, with 12 bases in between. The CDR3 length is 15 residues. Primers included in the PCR were 60 Vbeta and 13 Jbeta primers. Clones were sequenced by immunoSEQ multiplex PCR, and TCRdb holds only the in-frame ones, with some missing. The sample has more than 100,000 clones, 50% to 75% seen once. The material sequenced was PBMCs. This clonotype was sampled from a woman aged 40 to 50 in good health and CMV-seropositive. The chain joins TRBV9 to TRBJ2-2; D gene uncertain. CDR3 protein: CASSLARRNTGELFF. CDR3 sequence (DNA): TGTGCCAGCAGTCTCGCTAGGAGGAACACCGGGGAGCTGTTTTTT.